Below, one T cell receptor beta chain is given with its context. Prior to thyroid surgery, none of the patients had received any treatment. TCRdb called clones again from the PCR reads with MiXCR. The sample lists under 15,000 clones; around 31% were seen once. The data were obtained in a study of metastatic and nonmetastatic thyroid tumors. This CDR3 spans 15 amino acids. Germline CDR1 and CDR2: MNHEY and SVGAGI. Trimming shortened V by 2 bases and J by 4 bases, and 9 bases separated the two germline ends. V and J are TRBV6-5 and TRBJ1-6; D is undetermined. The material sequenced was tumor tissue. This TCR derives from a female donor with papillary thyroid cancer or a benign thyroid nodule (not recorded which). Some clones in this sample may be carry-over from other donors' samples. CDR3 residues: CASSYGQRYNSPLHF. The CDR3, as DNA: TGTGCCAGCAGTTACGGCCAGCGGTATAATTCACCCCTCCACTTT.